The T cell receptor beta chain under discussion was sequenced for a study of T cells in Graves' hyperthyroidism and ophthalmopathy (dated by TCRdb to between 2018 and 2021). The study in broad terms: Peripheral blood was collected at initial diagnosis, before any treatment. The paper describes TCR Vbeta CDR3 sequencing of 135 peripheral blood samples, made up of some 40 ophthalmopathy patients, 70 to 80 hyperthyroidism patients and approximately 17 progressor patients. After blood sampling, hyperthyroidism patients were treated with methimazole at a starting dose of 30 mg daily, and ophthalmopathy patients were treated with high-dose intravenous methylprednisolone. The 75 to 100 discovery patients were randomly divided into training and test sets at a 7:3 ratio. Prospective prediction of ophthalmopathy was tested in an independent validation cohort consisting of 18 hyperthyroidism patients and more than 15 patients who later progressed to ophthalmopathy. A discovery cohort of around 98 patients, roughly 40 with Graves' ophthalmopathy and about 60 with stable Graves' hyperthyroidism, was used to find distinguishing TCR V-J signatures. In several Graves' hyperthyroidism patients, the study also compared T-cell repertoires from thyroid tissue with T-cell repertoires from blood.

The TCR beta CDR3 regions were amplified from the RNA transcripts. The TCR CDR3 was subjected to a first round of RT-PCR using the HTBI primer set and the Qiagen OneStep RT-PCR kit. Libraries were constructed in a second round of multiplex PCR, after which size selection and purification were performed. The libraries were sequenced on an Illumina HiSeq2000 using paired-end 100 bp reads. The authors' pipeline ran thus. Raw data were processed with SOAPnuke, discarding reads with adapters, uncalled bases, mean Phred below 15, or no exact constant-primer or identifier match. COPE v1.2.5 was used to merge high-quality paired reads, and clonotypes were defined as unique nucleotide sequences. Clonotypes were aligned to IMGT TRBV, TRBD and TRBJ reference segments using MiTCR v1.1. Analysis was restricted to V-J combinations with a frequency above 0.0001, which covered just over 98% of repertoires. The TCS score was defined as the ratio of F50 (clonal expansion) to E x V (chaos), calculated using BLOSUM62-based TCRdist between CDR3 peptides within each V-J. Welch's t-statistics and random forest reduced around 520 V-J features to roughly 13, which were used in a naive Bayes classifier (R e1071). TCRdb reprocessed the public reads (quality trimming at Q25 with fastp, clone calling with MiXCR) and kept in-frame beta chains. Entries are consolidated by CDR3 protein sequence, retaining the most common genes and DNA. These V and J calls derive from TCRdb rather than the authors' analysis. This sample lists roughly 500,000 distinct CDR3 sequences; about 15% were detected once. Of the sample, less than 6% falls within the top ten clones.

The hyperthyroidism patients were between 18 and 65 years old and newly diagnosed, with a disease duration of less than 2 months. Any patient with an uncontrolled infection, another autoimmune disease, pregnancy or lactation was excluded. Diagnoses were established on the basis of clinical symptoms, serum thyroxine and TRAb, thyroid ultrasound, and orbital computed tomography. Blood from progressor patients was drawn when they were first diagnosed with hyperthyroidism, before any ophthalmopathy symptoms appeared. Ficoll-Paque density gradient centrifugation was used to isolate PBMCs from 10 ml of fresh peripheral blood. Progressor patients were first diagnosed with Graves' hyperthyroidism and then developed ophthalmopathy during follow-up. Trizol reagent was used to extract total RNA, and RNA quality was then checked on an Agilent 2100 Bioanalyzer. Study-wide conclusions, independent of this receptor: Blood samples also contained most of the expanded thyroid clonotypes (frequency above 0.001), which suggests that blood repertoires may reflect thyroid immune responses. In validation, the model predicted progression to ophthalmopathy a median of about 6.5 months before onset, with about 64% sensitivity and around 76% specificity. A 13 V-J signature model separated ophthalmopathy from stable hyperthyroidism, with around 88% sensitivity and roughly 81% specificity in cross-validation and 80%/75% in testing. Sample size was not statistically predetermined, and investigators were not blinded to group allocation.

Based on the germline V gene, the CDR1 and CDR2 sequences are MNHNS and SASEGT. V drops 6 bases and J drops 8 bases, leaving 16 bases in between. The cysteine opens and the phenylalanine closes a CDR3 of 13 amino acids. Just the 39-base CDR3 DNA is kept, in frame starting at base 1. Turning to this clonotype: The antigen this receptor binds is unknown. Per-nucleotide qualities are absent, and no much larger clonotype sits a single base away.

The TCR comes from a woman younger than 45 with Graves' hyperthyroidism that later progressed to Graves' ophthalmopathy. The chain employs TRBV6-1 and TRBJ1-1; too little of a D gene remains to name it. Sequenced material: blood. The bases are TGTGCCAGCAGCAGAACGGACCTGGGGGAAGCTTTCTTT. Its product reads: CASSRTDLGEAFF.